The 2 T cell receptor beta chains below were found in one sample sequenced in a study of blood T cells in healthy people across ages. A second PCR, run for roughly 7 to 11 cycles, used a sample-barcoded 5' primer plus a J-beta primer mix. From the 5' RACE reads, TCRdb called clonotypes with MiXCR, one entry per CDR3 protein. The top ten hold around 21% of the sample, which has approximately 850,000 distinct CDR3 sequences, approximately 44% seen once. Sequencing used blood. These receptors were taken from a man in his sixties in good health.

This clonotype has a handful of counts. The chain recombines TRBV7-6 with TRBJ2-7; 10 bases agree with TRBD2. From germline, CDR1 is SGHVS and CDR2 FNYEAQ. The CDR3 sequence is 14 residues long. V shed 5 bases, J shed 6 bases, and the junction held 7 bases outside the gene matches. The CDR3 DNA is TGTGCCAGCAGCCCTAGCGGGGGAGCCTCCGAGCAGTACTTC. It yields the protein CASSPSGGASEQYF.

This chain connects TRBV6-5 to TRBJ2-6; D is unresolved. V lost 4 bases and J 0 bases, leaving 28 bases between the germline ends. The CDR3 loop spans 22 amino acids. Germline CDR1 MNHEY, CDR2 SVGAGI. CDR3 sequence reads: CASSSWSLFSAGRHSGANVLTF. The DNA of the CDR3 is TGTGCCAGCAGTTCATGGTCTTTGTTTTCGGCAGGACGGCACTCTGGGGCCAACGTCCTGACTTTC.